This entry lists 11 T cell receptor beta chains sequenced from one sample in a study of neurological immune-mediated disorders. TCRdb re-called the 5' RACE reads through MiXCR, storing one row per CDR3 protein. Of 18,000 or so distinct CDR3 sequences listed, roughly 29% are singletons. Source material: PBMCs. These receptors all come from a man aged 50 to 60 with HTLV-1-associated myelopathy (HAM/TSP).

This clonotype turned up a few times. The chain employs TRBV5-1 and TRBJ2-2; D not certain. CDR1 and CDR2 (germline): SGHRS, YFSETQ. V lost 0 bases, J lost 6 bases, and 12 bases lay in between. CDR3 length: 15 residues. CDR3 amino acids: CASSLDSGVSGELFF. CDR3 coding DNA: TGCGCCAGCAGCTTGGATTCTGGGGTATCCGGGGAGCTGTTTTTT.

This chain uses TRBV4-2 with TRBJ2-7; D is unclear. CDR1 is LGHNA and CDR2 is YNFKEQ in the germline V gene. V lost 0 bases and J lost 4, with 7 bases in between. CDR3 length: 13 residues. CDR3 sequence: CASSQEASYEQYF. The CDR3 nucleotides read TGTGCCAGCAGCCAAGAGGCAAGTTACGAGCAGTACTTC.

In its sample, this clonotype was seen many times. The chain joins TRBV5-5 to TRBJ1-5; TRBD1 matches at 12 bases. CDR3 size: 16 residues. V was pared by 4 bases and J by 6 bases, with 8 bases of the junction left unmatched. CDR1 SGHKS and CDR2 YYEKEE come from the germline V gene (reference sequence). CDR3 region: CASSEGTGGSGQPQHF. Here the CDR3 DNA reads TGTGCCAGCAGCGAAGGGACAGGGGGCTCGGGTCAGCCCCAGCATTTT.

This clonotype showed up many times. This chain links TRBV7-2 with TRBJ1-2; possible D gene TRBD1, 6 bases. CDR3 size: 12 residues. With 4 bases removed from V and 6 bases from J, the gap between germline ends came to 9 bases. Germline V CDR1 and CDR2: SGHTA, FQGNSA. Here the CDR3 reads CASSWRDNGYTF. DNA for the CDR3: TGTGCCAGCAGCTGGAGGGACAATGGCTACACCTTC.

The V call is TRBV7-8, the J call TRBJ2-2; D remains unclear. CDR1 is SGHVS, CDR2 FQNEAQ, per germline. The CDR3 runs to 16 residues. V was trimmed by 1 base and J by 1 base, leaving 10 bases between them. The CDR3 DNA sequence: TGTGCCAGCAGCTTAGGGGGTTACCAGAACACCGGGGAGCTGTTTTTT. This encodes CASSLGGYQNTGELFF.

A few counts support this clonotype. Compared with germline, one end of the junction differs, possibly owing to a read error. The J gene is TRBJ1-2, the V gene TRBV20-1; 9 bases are a match to TRBD1. The CDR3 loop spans 13 amino acids. CDR1 and CDR2 from the germline V gene are DFQATT and SNEGSKA (reference sequence). CDR3 sequence (DNA): TGCAGTGCGCCGGGACAGGGAAACTCTGGCTACACCTTC. It specifies CSAPGQGNSGYTF.

This clonotype occurred many times. The chain is built from TRBV20-1 and TRBJ2-1; tentative D call: TRBD2 (6 bases). CDR3 size: 12 residues. The V and J ends lost 1 base and 6 bases respectively, with 7 bases between them. Germline CDR1 and CDR2: DFQATT and SNEGSKA (reference sequence). The CDR3 region has the DNA TGCAGTGCTAGAGGGGGGGTCAATGAGCAGTTCTTC. Translation: CSARGGVNEQFF.

The table lists this clonotype with a few counts. V is TRBV4-2 and J is TRBJ2-3, with D possibly TRBD2 on 5 matching bases. In germline, CDR1 is LGHNA, CDR2 YNFKEQ. The CDR3 has 15 residues. V was shortened by 0 bases and J by 3 bases, with 10 bases between the two germline ends. CDR3 nucleotide sequence: TGTGCCAGCAGCCAAGAGAGTCTAGCTACAGATACGCAGTATTTT. Its protein product is CASSQESLATDTQYF.

This clonotype was seen more than once but under ten times. The chain uses TRBV3-1 and TRBJ1-2, with D unresolved. Germline CDR1 LGHDT, CDR2 YNNKEL (reference sequence). The V gene lost 5 bases and the J gene lost 6 bases, with 19 bases spanning the gap. This CDR3 is 15 amino acids long. The CDR3 nucleotides read TGTGCCAGCAGCGAGGGAATGACGTCCGAGGATGGCTACACCTTC. Translated: CASSEGMTSEDGYTF.

The sample holds many counts of this clonotype. The chain is built from TRBV20-1 and TRBJ2-2; no definite D call. This CDR3 spans 14 amino acids. The germline gives CDR1 DFQATT, CDR2 SNEGSKA (reference sequence). Between the trimmed V and J ends, which lost 2 bases and 1 base, there was a span of 8 bases. Written as DNA, the CDR3 is TGCAGTGCTAGAAGGCCCCTGAACACCGGGGAGCTGTTTTTT. It codes for CSARRPLNTGELFF.

The genes are TRBV20-1 and TRBJ1-6; D is perhaps TRBD1 (5 bases). The V gene lost 0 bases and the J gene lost 7 bases, with 13 bases spanning the gap. Looked up from germline, CDR1 is DFQATT and CDR2 is SNEGSKA (reference sequence). This CDR3 spans 15 amino acids. Here the CDR3 DNA reads TGCAGTGCTAGAGACAGGGTCGGAGGGAATTCACCCCTCCACTTT. It codes for CSARDRVGGNSPLHF.